The rows below give T cell receptor beta chains drawn from one sample of a study of cytomegalovirus exposure and HLA in healthy donors. Some clones are missing from TCRdb's copy, which holds only in-frame ones; the method was immunoSEQ multiplex PCR. The sample records 200,000 to 250,000 clones, approximately 78% being singletons. What was sequenced was PBMCs. All receptors come from a woman aged 40 to 50 in good health and CMV-seronegative. Both conserved end residues are part of each CDR3. D genes are given only for firm matches. Expanded clones are given a class, and other clones once, few, many or no size at all.

CDR3nt,CDR3aa,j_gene,v_gene,d_gene,abundance
TGTGCCAGTAGCGTAGGGGGCTCGGAGCAGCCCCAGCATTTT,CASSVGGSEQPQHF,TRBJ1-5,TRBV19,TRBD1,NA
TGCAGCGCCGCGCCGGGGGGGAACACTGAAGCTTTCTTT,CSAAPGGNTEAFF,TRBJ1-1,TRBV29-1,NA,once
TGTGCCAGCAGTACGACAGGGCGCTACGAGCAGTACTTC,CASSTTGRYEQYF,TRBJ2-7,TRBV27,TRBD1,NA
TGTGCCAGTAGTATAGATCCCTCAGAATGGAATGAGCAGTTCTTC,CASSIDPSEWNEQFF,TRBJ2-1,TRBV19,NA,NA
TGTGCCAGCAGCCTATTTGGGACAGGGGCAAAAGATACGCAGTATTTT,CASSLFGTGAKDTQYF,TRBJ2-3,TRBV7-3,TRBD1,NA
TGTGCCAGCTCGAGCCTAGGCTCTGGAAACACCATATATTTT,CASSSLGSGNTIYF,TRBJ1-3,TRBV25-1,NA,NA
TGTGCCAGCAGCTCCCTTAGCGGGTCCGTGGGGGAGCAGTACTTC,CASSSLSGSVGEQYF,TRBJ2-7,TRBV13,TRBD2,NA
TGCGCCAGCAGTTTGGGTGGTGTAGACTATGGCTACACCTTC,CASSLGGVDYGYTF,TRBJ1-2,TRBV5-1,NA,once
TGTGCCAGCAGCGACTTAAATTACATTCAGTACTTC,CASSDLNYIQYF,TRBJ2-4,TRBV6-6,NA,NA
TGTGCCAGCAGCTCGGGGACTAGCGGAATACCCAGCGAGCAGTACTTC,CASSSGTSGIPSEQYF,TRBJ2-7,TRBV7-2,TRBD2,few
TGTGCCAGCAGCACCGGACAACCTCCCTCCTACGAGCAGTACTTC,CASSTGQPPSYEQYF,TRBJ2-7,TRBV7-2,NA,NA
TGTGCCAGCAGCTTGGCCTCAGCGGGAGGATACAATGAGCAGTTCTTC,CASSLASAGGYNEQFF,TRBJ2-1,TRBV5-6,TRBD2,NA
TGTGCCAGCAGTTCACGATCGGTGGCGGGAGCAGATACGCAGTATTTT,CASSSRSVAGADTQYF,TRBJ2-3,TRBV6-6,TRBD2,NA
TGTGCCATCAGTGAGTTTCGGGCGGGTGGCTACACCTTC,CAISEFRAGGYTF,TRBJ1-2,TRBV10-3,NA,NA
TGTGCCATCAGTGGGAACAGGGATAGCAATCAGCCCCAGCATTTT,CAISGNRDSNQPQHF,TRBJ1-5,TRBV10-3,NA,NA
TGTGCCAGCAGTTTTGGAGGGGGCAGGTCACCCCTCCACTTT,CASSFGGGRSPLHF,TRBJ1-6,TRBV28,TRBD1,few
TGTGCCAGCCGAGTGACGAAAGGTAACAGACCCTACGAGCAGTACTTC,CASRVTKGNRPYEQYF,TRBJ2-7,TRBV9,NA,NA
TGCGCCAGCAGCCCCGTCCTCCTGGGGGGAACTGAAGCTTTCTTT,CASSPVLLGGTEAFF,TRBJ1-1,TRBV4-1,NA,NA
TGCGCCAGCAGCCAAGTGGGGGCCACCGGGGAGCTGTTTTTT,CASSQVGATGELFF,TRBJ2-2,TRBV4-1,NA,once
TGTGCCAGCAGGACAGGACAGGCGGGGACTGAAGCTTTCTTT,CASRTGQAGTEAFF,TRBJ1-1,TRBV2,TRBD1,NA